These 20 T cell receptor beta chains were sequenced from one sample in a study of CD8 T cells in Susac syndrome. A quantity of about 0.5 to 1 ug RNA underwent reverse transcription using random hexamers. TCRdb fed the immunoSEQ multiplex PCR reads into MiXCR, producing one record per CDR3 protein. This sample has a few hundred thousand distinct CDR3 sequences, with more than 75% found just once. Sequenced material: CD8+ T cells from PBMCs. The source is a human donor with multiple sclerosis.

The rearrangement uses TRBV30 and TRBJ2-7, with 11 nucleotides matching TRBD2. The CDR3 runs 17 residues. In germline, CDR1 is GTSNPN, CDR2 SVGIG (reference sequence). After removal of 0 bases from V and 6 bases from J, the junction contained 13 bases not matched to a gene. This CDR3 is CAWSVPDSGRAAPEQYF. In nucleotides, the CDR3 is TGTGCCTGGAGTGTACCCGATAGCGGGAGGGCCGCCCCCGAGCAGTACTTC.

V is TRBV7-9 and J is TRBJ2-2; 8 bases fit TRBD1. The CDR3 contains 15 residues. The junction had 4 bases not matched to a gene; V was cut back by 3 bases and J by 4 bases. Germline CDR1 is SEHNR and CDR2 is FQNEAQ (reference sequence). CDR3 protein: CASSFRDRSTGELFF. The CDR3 nucleotides are TGTGCCAGCAGCTTCCGGGACAGGTCCACCGGGGAGCTGTTTTTT.

In its sample, this clonotype was seen a few times. The chain joins TRBV6-1 to TRBJ1-1; 8 nucleotides align to TRBD1. In germline, CDR1 is MNHNS, CDR2 SASEGT. This CDR3 has 15 residues. J gave up 0 bases and V 6 bases, and 6 bases lay outside the gene matches. The CDR3 DNA sequence: TGTGCCAGCAGGGGTCAGGGGGCGTTGAACACTGAAGCTTTCTTT. This translates into CASRGQGALNTEAFF.

The chain employs TRBV6-5 and TRBJ2-5; no definite D call. From germline, CDR1 is MNHEY and CDR2 SVGAGI. V gave up 1 base and J gave up 5 bases, with 14 bases separating them. The CDR3 is made up of 15 amino acids. CDR3 sequence (DNA): TGTGCCAGCAGTTACTTTGGAGACCAAGGGGAGACCCAGTACTTC. Protein: CASSYFGDQGETQYF.

This sequence joins TRBV19 and TRBJ2-2, with D perhaps TRBD1 (6 bases). V was shortened by 4 bases and J by 3 bases, with 15 bases between the two germline ends. The CDR3 covers 16 residues. Germline values: CDR1 LNHDA, CDR2 SQIVND (reference sequence). The CDR3 region is CASSNPTGTYTGELFF. DNA for the CDR3: TGTGCCAGTAGTAACCCAACAGGGACCTACACCGGGGAGCTGTTTTTT.

The V and J genes are TRBV27 and TRBJ2-5; tentative D call: TRBD2 (6 bases). This CDR3 has 13 amino acids. The V end lost 7 bases, the J end lost 2 bases, and 11 bases lay between the germline ends. Germline assignment: CDR1 MNHEY and CDR2 SMNVEV (reference sequence). CDR3 in DNA: TGTGCCAGCATGGGAGGCGTTCAAGAGACCCAGTACTTC. It specifies CASMGGVQETQYF.

The rearrangement links TRBV6-5 to TRBJ2-1; D might be TRBD1 or TRBD2, each matching 5 bases. Germline V lookup: CDR1 MNHEY, CDR2 SVGAGI. There are 14 residues in the CDR3. With 4 bases removed from V and 0 bases from J, the gap between germline ends came to 7 bases. The CDR3 protein is CASSWGTSYNEQFF. In DNA, the CDR3 is TGTGCCAGCAGTTGGGGGACCTCCTACAATGAGCAGTTCTTC.

This chain uses TRBV7-9 with TRBJ1-2; D gene unclear. With 2 bases removed from V and 6 bases from J, the gap between germline ends came to 4 bases. The CDR3 consists of 11 residues. CDR1 is SEHNR and CDR2 is FQNEAQ in the germline V gene (reference sequence). Here the CDR3 DNA reads TGTGCCAGCAGCTTAAATCATGGCTACACCTTC. Its protein is CASSLNHGYTF.

V usage is TRBV6-4 and J usage is TRBJ2-1; D remains ambiguous. The germline V and J ends were trimmed by 8 bases and 9 bases, with 11 bases remaining between them. The CDR3 sequence is 11 residues long. Germline values: CDR1 MRHNA, CDR2 SNTAGT. CDR3 sequence (DNA): TGTGCCAGCGGTCATCGAGGTGAGCAGTTCTTC. This sequence encodes CASGHRGEQFF.

This chain joins TRBV27 and TRBJ2-7; 10 nucleotides agree with TRBD2. Germline trimming cut 5 bases from V and 4 bases from J; bases unmatched to any gene: 14. Germline CDR1 MNHEY, CDR2 SMNVEV (reference sequence). The CDR3 has 17 residues. CDR3 region: CASSATSGTSERYEQYF. CDR3 coding DNA: TGTGCCAGCAGTGCTACTAGCGGGACCTCAGAAAGATACGAGCAGTACTTC.

The rearrangement joins TRBV29-1 to TRBJ1-5, with 9 bases aligning to TRBD1. Germline values: CDR1 SQVTM, CDR2 ANQGSEA. Losses at the gene ends were 4 bases for V and 0 bases for J; bases not matched to a gene: 10. The CDR3 length is 17 residues. CDR3 bases: TGCAGCGTTGCGGGCGGGACAGGGAGAGATAGCAATCAGCCCCAGCATTTT. It codes for CSVAGGTGRDSNQPQHF.

This clonotype was seen only a few times. The gene calls are TRBV2 and TRBJ2-5; D call uncertain. The V end lost 4 bases, the J end lost 4 bases, and 7 bases lay between the germline ends. The CDR3 runs 12 residues. Germline CDR1 reads SNHLY; CDR2 reads FYNNEI. The CDR3 protein is CASSAPRETQYF. CDR3 nucleotides: TGTGCCAGCAGTGCCCCTCGAGAGACCCAGTACTTC. The full variable domain, in which reference TRBV2 and TRBJ2-5 provide the parts outside the CDR3, is EPEVTQTPSHQVTQMGQEVILRCVPISNHLYFYWYRQILGQKVEFLVSFYNNEISEKSEIFDDQFSVERPDGSNFTLKIRSTKLEDSAMYFCASSAPRETQYFGPGTRLLVL.

The rearrangement joins TRBV9 to TRBJ2-1; 9 bases agree with TRBD2. CDR1 is SGDLS and CDR2 is YYNGEE in the germline V gene. Trimming cost V 4 bases and J 4 bases; bases outside gene matches: 3. The CDR3 covers 14 residues. CDR3 DNA: TGTGCCAGCAGCAGCGGGAGGTCTTACAATGAGCAGTTCTTC. Translating it yields CASSSGRSYNEQFF.

The gene calls are TRBV9 and TRBJ2-6; D gene ambiguous. Trimming shortened V by 0 bases and J by 2 bases, and 9 bases separated the two germline ends. Per the germline V gene, CDR1 is SGDLS and CDR2 is YYNGEE. The CDR3 covers 16 residues. The CDR3 bases are TGTGCCAGCAGCGTAGGAAAGGACCCTGGGGCCAACGTCCTGACTTTC. Its protein is CASSVGKDPGANVLTF.

J is TRBJ2-7 and V is TRBV10-3, with 9 bases matching TRBD1. The length of the CDR3 is 15 residues. Germline assignment: CDR1 ENHRY and CDR2 SYGVKD. V shed 10 bases, J shed 0 bases, and the junction held 10 bases outside the gene matches. The CDR3 region is CATRTDRGYSYEQYF. DNA for the CDR3: TGTGCCACGCGGACGGACAGGGGATACTCCTACGAGCAGTACTTC.

This clonotype was counted a single time. CDR3 region: CATSRSGSWETQYF. CDR3 sequence (DNA): TGTGCCACCAGTCGAAGCGGGAGCTGGGAGACCCAGTACTTC. The chain uses TRBV24-1 and TRBJ2-5, with TRBD2 identical over 8 bases. V was pared by 6 bases and J by 5 bases, with 7 bases of the junction left unmatched. The CDR3 totals 14 residues. Germline V gene data show CDR1 as KGHDR and CDR2 as SFDVKD.

The rearrangement joins TRBV5-1 to TRBJ2-1, with D possibly matching TRBD1 (5 bases). Between the trimmed V and J ends, which lost 5 bases and 0 bases, there was a span of 12 bases. Per germline, CDR1 SGHRS and CDR2 YFSETQ. This CDR3 has 15 amino acids. The DNA for the CDR3 is TGCGCCAGCAGGCGTGACAGCCGCTCCTACAATGAGCAGTTCTTC. It codes for CASRRDSRSYNEQFF.

This chain links TRBV7-9 with TRBJ2-7, with no clear D. The CDR3 consists of 13 residues. In germline, CDR1 is SEHNR, CDR2 FQNEAQ (reference sequence). V gave up 5 bases and J gave up 0 bases, with 8 bases separating them. In nucleotides, the CDR3 is TGTGCCAGCAGCGACGGGCCCTCCTACGAGCAGTACTTC. Protein: CASSDGPSYEQYF.

This clonotype was counted a single time. DNA of the CDR3: TGTGCCAGCAGTTACCAGTTTAGCGGGACTACCTACGAGCAGTACTTC. This translates into CASSYQFSGTTYEQYF. The V call is TRBV6-5, the J call TRBJ2-7; 8 nucleotides match TRBD2. The CDR3 runs to 16 residues. CDR1 and CDR2 (germline): MNHEY, SVGAGI. The V segment lost 2 bases and the J segment 2 bases; nucleotides outside the gene matches: 8.

The chain employs TRBV7-8 and TRBJ1-1; D remains unclear. This CDR3 contains 11 residues. Trimming pared 5 bases from V and 11 bases from J, leaving 12 bases between. Germline assignment: CDR1 SGHVS and CDR2 FQNEAQ. The CDR3 region is CASSRVHWAFF. CDR3 DNA: TGTGCCAGCAGCCGGGTTCATTGGGCTTTCTTT.